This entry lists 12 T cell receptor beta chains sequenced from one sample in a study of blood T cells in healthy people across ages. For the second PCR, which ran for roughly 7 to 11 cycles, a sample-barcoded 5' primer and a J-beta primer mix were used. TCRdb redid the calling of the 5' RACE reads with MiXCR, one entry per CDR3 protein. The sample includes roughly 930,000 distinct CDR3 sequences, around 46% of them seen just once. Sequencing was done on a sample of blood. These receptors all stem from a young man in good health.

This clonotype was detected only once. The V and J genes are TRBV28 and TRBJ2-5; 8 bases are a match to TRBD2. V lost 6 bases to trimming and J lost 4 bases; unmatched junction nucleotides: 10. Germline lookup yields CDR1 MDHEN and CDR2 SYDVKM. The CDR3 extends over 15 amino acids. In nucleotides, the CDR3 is TGTGCCAGCAGCCCGTTGAAGCGGGGGCGAGAGACCCAGTACTTC. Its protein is CASSPLKRGRETQYF.

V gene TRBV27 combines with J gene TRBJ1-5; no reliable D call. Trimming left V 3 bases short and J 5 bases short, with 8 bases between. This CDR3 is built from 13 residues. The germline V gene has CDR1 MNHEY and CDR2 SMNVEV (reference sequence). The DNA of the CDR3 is TGTGCCAGCAGTTTTTTAGGGCATCAGCCCCAGCATTTT. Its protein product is CASSFLGHQPQHF.

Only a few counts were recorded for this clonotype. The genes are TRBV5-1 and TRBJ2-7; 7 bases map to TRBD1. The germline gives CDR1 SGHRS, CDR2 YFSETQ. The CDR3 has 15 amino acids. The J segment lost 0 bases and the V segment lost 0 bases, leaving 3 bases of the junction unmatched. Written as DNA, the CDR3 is TGCGCCAGCAGCTTGGGGGACAGTCTCTCCTACGAGCAGTACTTC. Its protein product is CASSLGDSLSYEQYF.

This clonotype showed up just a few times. The CDR3 DNA is TGTGCCATCAGGGAGACAGGGAGCAATTCACCCCTCCACTTT. It specifies CAIRETGSNSPLHF. The genes are TRBV10-3 and TRBJ1-6; 7 nucleotides agree with TRBD1. CDR1 is ENHRY, CDR2 SYGVKD, per germline. This CDR3 has 14 amino acids. V gave up 6 bases and J gave up 7 bases; unmatched junction bases: 6.

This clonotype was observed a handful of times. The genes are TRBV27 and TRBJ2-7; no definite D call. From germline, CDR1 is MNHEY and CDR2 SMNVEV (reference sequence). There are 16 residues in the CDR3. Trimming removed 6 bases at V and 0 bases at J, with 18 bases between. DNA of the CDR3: TGTGCCAGCAGCCCTCTCCTAACGCGTATCTCCTACGAGCAGTACTTC. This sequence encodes CASSPLLTRISYEQYF.

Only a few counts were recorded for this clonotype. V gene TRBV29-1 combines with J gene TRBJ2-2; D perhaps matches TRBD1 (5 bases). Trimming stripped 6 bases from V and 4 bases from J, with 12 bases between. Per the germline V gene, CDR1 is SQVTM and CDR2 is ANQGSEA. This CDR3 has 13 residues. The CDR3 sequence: CSVIRVGTGELFF. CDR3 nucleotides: TGCAGCGTGATCAGGGTTGGCACCGGGGAGCTGTTTTTT.

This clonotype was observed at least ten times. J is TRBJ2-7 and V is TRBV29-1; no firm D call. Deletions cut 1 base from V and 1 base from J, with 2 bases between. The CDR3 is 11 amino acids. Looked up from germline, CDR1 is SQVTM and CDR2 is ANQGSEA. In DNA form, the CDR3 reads TGCAGCGTTGAAGGGTCCTACGAGCAGTACTTC. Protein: CSVEGSYEQYF.

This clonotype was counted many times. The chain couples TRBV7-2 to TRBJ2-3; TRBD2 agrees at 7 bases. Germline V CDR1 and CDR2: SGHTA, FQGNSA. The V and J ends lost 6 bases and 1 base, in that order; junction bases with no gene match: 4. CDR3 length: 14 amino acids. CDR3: CASSWAGGTDTQYF. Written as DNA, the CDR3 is TGTGCCAGCAGTTGGGCGGGGGGCACAGATACGCAGTATTTT. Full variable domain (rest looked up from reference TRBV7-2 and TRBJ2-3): GAGVSQSPSNKVTEKGKDVELRCDPISGHTALYWYRQSLGQGLEFLIYFQGNSAPDKSGLPSDRFSAERTGGSVSTLTIQRTQQEDSAVYLCASSWAGGTDTQYFGPGTRLTVL.

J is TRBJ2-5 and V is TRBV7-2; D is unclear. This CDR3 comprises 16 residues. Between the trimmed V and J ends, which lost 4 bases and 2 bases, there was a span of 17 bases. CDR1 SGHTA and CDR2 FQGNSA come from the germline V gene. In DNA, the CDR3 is TGTGCCAGCAGCTCCCGTTCCCCCAGGAGACAAGAGACCCAGTACTTC. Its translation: CASSSRSPRRQETQYF. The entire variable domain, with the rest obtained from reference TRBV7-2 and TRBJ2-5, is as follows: GAGVSQSPSNKVTEKGKDVELRCDPISGHTALYWYRQSLGQGLEFLIYFQGNSAPDKSGLPSDRFSAERTGGSVSTLTIQRTQQEDSAVYLCASSSRSPRRQETQYFGPGTRLLVL.

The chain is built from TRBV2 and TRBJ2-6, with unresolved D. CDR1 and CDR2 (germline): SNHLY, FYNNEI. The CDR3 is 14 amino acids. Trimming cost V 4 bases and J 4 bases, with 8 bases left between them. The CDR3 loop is CASSAGRGANVLTF. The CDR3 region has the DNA TGTGCCAGCAGTGCTGGTCGCGGGGCCAACGTCCTGACTTTC.

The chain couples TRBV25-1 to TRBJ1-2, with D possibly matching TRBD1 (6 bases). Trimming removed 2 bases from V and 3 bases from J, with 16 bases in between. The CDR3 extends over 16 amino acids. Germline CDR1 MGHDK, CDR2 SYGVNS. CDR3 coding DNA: TGTGCCAGCAGTGAAACAACCTGGGACACCCACTATGGCTACACCTTC. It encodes CASSETTWDTHYGYTF.

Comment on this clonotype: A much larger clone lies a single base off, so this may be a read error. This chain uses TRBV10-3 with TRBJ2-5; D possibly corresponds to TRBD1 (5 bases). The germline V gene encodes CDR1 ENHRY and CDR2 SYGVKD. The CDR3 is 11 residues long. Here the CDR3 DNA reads TGTACCATCAGGGATGGAGAGACCCAGTACTTC. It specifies CTIRDGETQYF.